One sample yielded the 6 T cell receptor beta chains listed below, sequenced in a study of T cell responses to AZD1222 COVID-19 vaccine. The assay was immunoSEQ multiplex PCR, and TCRdb's table has in-frame clones only and misses some. The sample carries roughly 130,000 clones, 85% to 90% recorded once. This material consisted of peripheral blood, taken on day 0 of AZD1222 vaccination. The receptors were sampled from an adult in good health.

The gene calls are TRBV9 and TRBJ1-1; D perhaps matches TRBD1 (6 bases). Looked up from germline, CDR1 is SGDLS and CDR2 is YYNGEE. V was trimmed by 3 bases and J by 5 bases, leaving 14 bases between them. This CDR3 has 14 residues. The CDR3 sequence is CASSGGGKDTEAFF. The CDR3 nucleotides are TGTGCCAGCAGCGGAGGGGGTAAGGATACTGAAGCTTTCTTT.

The chain employs TRBV7-9 and TRBJ2-5, with D unclear. This CDR3 has 16 amino acids. Germline-derived CDR1 and CDR2 are SEHNR and FQNEAQ (reference sequence). The V and J ends lost 1 base and 0 bases respectively, with 12 bases between them. The CDR3 reads CASSLGNIIYQETQYF. CDR3 bases: TGTGCCAGCAGCTTAGGGAACATTATCTACCAAGAGACCCAGTACTTC. The full variable domain, rest sourced from reference TRBV7-9 and TRBJ2-5, is DTGVSQNPRHKITKRGQNVTFRCDPISEHNRLYWYRQTLGQGPEFLTYFQNEAQLEKSRLLSDRFSAERPKGSFSTLEIQRTEQGDSAMYLCASSLGNIIYQETQYFGPGTRLLVL.

The chain is built from TRBV6-2 or TRBV6-3 and TRBJ1-1; D gene unclear. V was shortened by 2 bases and J by 11 bases, with 18 bases between the two germline ends. Germline V gene data show CDR1 as MNHEY and CDR2 as SVGEGT. CDR3 length: 14 amino acids. The CDR3 nucleotides are TGTGCCAGCAGTTACCCCCGGGTGAGTCGAAGTGCTTTCTTT. Protein product: CASSYPRVSRSAFF.

The rearrangement uses TRBV28 and TRBJ1-6; 9 nucleotides agree with TRBD1. CDR1 is MDHEN, CDR2 SYDVKM, per germline. V shed 1 base and J 9 bases; nucleotides not matched to a gene: 4. The CDR3 consists of 15 residues. CDR3 sequence reads: CASSLLGTGSSPLHF. DNA for the CDR3: TGTGCCAGCAGTTTATTAGGGACAGGGAGTTCACCCCTCCACTTT.

The genes are TRBV10-3 and TRBJ1-2; no clear D. Germline CDR1 and CDR2: ENHRY and SYGVKD. This CDR3 region has 13 residues. The V and J ends lost 7 bases and 7 bases respectively, with 16 bases between them. This CDR3 is CAITRTREGGYTF. CDR3 DNA sequence: TGTGCCATCACCCGAACGAGGGAAGGTGGCTACACCTTC.

This clone was counted a few times. The J gene is TRBJ2-2, the V gene TRBV27, with 14 bases matching TRBD2. The CDR3 covers 16 residues. Trimming took 5 bases from V and 7 from J; bases not matched to a gene: 6. Germline assignment: CDR1 MNHEY and CDR2 SMNVEV (reference sequence). This chain's CDR3 is CASSLTGTSGSGELFF. The DNA for the CDR3 is TGTGCCAGCAGTCTTACCGGGACTAGCGGGAGCGGGGAGCTGTTTTTT.